This TCR beta chain was identified during a study of CD8+CD57+ T cells in acquired aplastic anemia. Germline loops: CDR1 SGHVS, CDR2 FNYEAQ. The CDR3 sequence is 16 residues long. V dropped 3 bases and J dropped 0 bases, with 14 bases sitting between them. Profiles of TCR beta VDJ and CDR3 were generated from a genomic DNA template. TCRdb processed the reads anew with MiXCR; each CDR3 protein has one entry. The sample yields roughly 300,000 distinct CDR3 sequences, approximately 56% seen once. The V call is TRBV7-6, the J call TRBJ1-1; possible D gene TRBD1, 6 bases. The TCR comes from a human donor with severe aplastic anemia or a healthy control (not recorded which). The sequenced material came from sorted CD4+, CD8+, or CD8+CD57+ T cells (not recorded which) from PBMCs. CDR3 sequence: CASSFDPDSLNTEAFF. The CDR3 DNA sequence: TGTGCCAGCAGCTTCGACCCGGACAGCTTGAACACTGAAGCTTTCTTT.